This T cell receptor beta chain originates from a study of blood T cell repertoires in COVID-19 (dated by TCRdb to the early 2020s). Regarding the study in general: The collaborator samples originated in the United States, Italy and Spain and spanned the acute and convalescent phases of COVID-19. The prospective study material was composed of cDNA or gDNA derived from T cells, B-cell-depleted T cells, or PBMCs. Subjects who had been exposed to COVID-19, were actively infected with it, or had recovered from it provided the deeply sampled blood TCRbeta repertoires that made up the dataset. The repertoires were released in a freely available public database meant as a resource for research on the immune response to SARS-CoV-2. The samples were drawn from the first 160 participants of the ongoing ImmuneRACE study and from 1,254 subjects provided by 6 global collaborators. Nearly every sample came with metadata listing a de-identified subject ID, COVID-19 status, age in years and sex. Where HLA class I and class II types were available, the types were taken from metadata supplied by the sample provider, not from assay-based typing.

Broader findings and caveats from the paper: The amount of clinical and demographic metadata varied by source and participant and was provided uncurated.

Whole blood was collected in K2EDTA tubes by collaborating institutions according to the institutions' own protocols. For TCRbeta analysis, collaborators shipped samples as frozen whole blood, isolated PBMCs, or DNA extracted from either of those sample types. TCRbeta CDR3 regions were amplified from genomic DNA by means of the immunoSEQ Assay, a bias-controlled multiplex PCR. From the authors' description of their analysis: Nucleated cell counts per sample were estimated from amplification of reference gene primers within the assay. To quantify the absolute abundance of each unique TCRbeta CDR3 rearrangement, sequence reads were collapsed and filtered. For each sample, productive Simpson clonality was calculated by taking the square root of Simpson's diversity index across productive rearrangements. Imported from immuneACCESS, the table was reduced by TCRdb to in-frame sequences with V and J called. These copies leave out some clones; in studies compared against another copy, an unresolved V gene accounts for under half, and the cause of the remainder is not known. V, J and clone size are taken as reported in that table, and D and trimming were inferred from the DNA itself. In this sample the table shows hundreds of thousands of clones, roughly 88% of which occur a single time. Of the sample, more than 1.4% is held by the ten largest clones.

Notes on this clone: The antigen it binds to is not known. Base qualities are not recorded, but no much larger clone differs from it by a single base.

The CDR3 sequence holds 15 residues, the cysteine and phenylalanine included. The kept DNA is CDR3 alone, 45 bases in frame from the first base. CDR1 and CDR2, per the germline V gene (reference sequence), are SEHNR and FQNEAQ. Clipping removes 3 bases from V and 7 bases from J, with 6 as the unmatched junction base count. The TCR originated in a woman in her 30s with active or convalescent COVID-19. The chain was built from TRBV7-9 and TRBJ1-4, with TRBD1 identical over 9 junction bases. Sequenced material: peripheral blood. The DNA reads as follows: TGTGCCAGCAGCTTCCAACAGGGGGCGGGTGAAAAACTGTTTTTT. This is translated as CASSFQQGAGEKLFF.